This section outlines one TCR beta chain sequence together with its context. Its antigen is not known. The sample comes from a study of cytomegalovirus exposure and HLA in healthy donors. Both 60 Vbeta primers and 13 Jbeta primers went into the PCR. Clones were sequenced by immunoSEQ multiplex PCR, and TCRdb holds only the in-frame ones, with some missing. Of roughly 200,000 clones detected, roughly four fifths appear once; the ten largest clones hold about 1.7%. Trimming removed 4 bases at V and 0 bases at J, with 12 bases between. CDR3 length equals 15 residues. The V gene's germline CDR1 is SEHNR and CDR2 FQNEAQ (reference sequence). Study-wide results and limits: Productive status was seen about 90% or about 30% of the time for most TCR beta V segments in an earlier analysis. Most sequenced TCRs were rare (though some public TCRs occurred in many donors). As a later analysis showed, several of the most significant clusters appeared to be linked to common viral pathogens.

The chain joins TRBV7-9 to TRBJ1-1; D might be TRBD1 (5 bases). This sequence was found in a woman aged 18-35 years in good health and CMV-seronegative. Input material: PBMCs. CDR3 sequence (DNA): TGTGCCAGCAGCTGGGGACTCGGGATGAACACTGAAGCTTTCTTT. Protein product: CASSWGLGMNTEAFF.